One and the same sample provided the 15 T cell receptor beta chains below, sequenced in a study of blood T cells in healthy people across ages. It was with a sample-barcoded 5' primer and a J-beta primer mix that a second PCR of roughly 7 to 12 cycles was run. A single record per CDR3 protein comes from TCRdb applying MiXCR to the 5' RACE reads. The top ten hold 25% to 35% of the sample, which has approximately 800,000 distinct CDR3 sequences, around 62% seen once. Sequencing used blood. These receptors all come from a man in his thirties or forties in good health.

This clonotype was observed a handful of times. The chain combines TRBV15 with TRBJ2-1; 8 bases are shared with TRBD2. Unmatched junction bases numbered 3, after V lost 1 base and J lost 7 bases. Germline CDR1 LNHNV, CDR2 YYDKDF (reference sequence). This CDR3 has 14 amino acids. The CDR3 nucleotides read TGTGCCACCAGCAGAGTCTCTAGCGGGAATGAGCAGTTCTTC. Its translation: CATSRVSSGNEQFF.

The chain recombines TRBV27 with TRBJ1-1, with 10 bases lining up with TRBD1. After removal of 3 bases from V and 6 bases from J, the junction contained 4 bases not matched to a gene. The CDR3 totals 14 residues. CDR1 and CDR2 from the germline V gene are MNHEY and SMNVEV (reference sequence). In DNA, the CDR3 is TGTGCCAGCAGTTTTCGGGACAGGGGCTCTGAAGCTTTCTTT. Its translation: CASSFRDRGSEAFF.

V usage is TRBV20-1 and J usage is TRBJ2-5; 10 nucleotides match TRBD2. Germline V gene sequence: CDR1 DFQATT, CDR2 SNEGSKA (reference sequence). Trimming took 5 bases from V and 5 from J; bases not matched to a gene: 8. This CDR3 region has 14 residues. CDR3 sequence: CSAGAGLAVETQYF. For the CDR3, the DNA is TGCAGTGCTGGAGCCGGACTAGCGGTTGAGACCCAGTACTTC.

The chain employs TRBV7-8 and TRBJ2-5; D possibly matches TRBD1 or TRBD2 (6 bases each). The CDR3 is 16 residues long. CDR1 is SGHVS and CDR2 is FQNEAQ in the germline V gene. V was cut by 1 base and J by 6 bases, with 18 bases left in between. The CDR3 DNA reads as TGTGCCAGCAGCTTAGAAGGGGGGCAGTACGGAAAGACCCAGTACTTC. Protein product: CASSLEGGQYGKTQYF. Filled out from reference TRBV7-8 and TRBJ2-5, the complete variable domain reads GAGVSQSPRYKVAKRGQDVALRCDPISGHVSLFWYQQALGQGPEFLTYFQNEAQLDKSGLPSDRFFAERPEGSVSTLKIQRTQQEDSAVYLCASSLEGGQYGKTQYFGPGTRLLVL.

The gene calls are TRBV5-1 and TRBJ2-1; TRBD2 might be the D (5 bases). The germline gives CDR1 SGHRS, CDR2 YFSETQ. The CDR3 has 13 amino acids. Trimming removed 0 bases at V and 13 bases at J, with 14 bases between. The CDR3 coding sequence is TGCGCCAGCAGCTTGGATTTGAGGGAGACCCAGTTCTTC. Protein: CASSLDLRETQFF.

This clonotype has more than one count but fewer than ten. The rearrangement joins TRBV20-1 to TRBJ2-7; 7 bases fit TRBD1. The CDR3 extends over 12 amino acids. With V trimmed by 6 bases and J by 1 base, 3 bases remained unmatched. CDR1 and CDR2 from the germline V gene are DFQATT and SNEGSKA (reference sequence). The CDR3, as DNA: TGCAGTGCAACGGGACAGTCCTACGAGCAGTACTTC. Amino acids: CSATGQSYEQYF.

About this clonotype itself: This may stem from a read error, because a much larger clone lies one nucleotide away. The chain links TRBV4-3 to TRBJ2-6, with 10 bases fitting TRBD1. The germline V gene has CDR1 LGHNA and CDR2 YSLEER. CDR3 length: 16 residues. For the CDR3, the DNA is TGCGCCAGCAGCCCGACAGGGGGCTCTGGGGCCGACGTCCTGACTTTC. Translation gives CASSPTGGSGADVLTF.

The genes are TRBV20-1 and TRBJ2-4; D not resolved. The J call may be mistaken, given a closer DNA end match to TRBJ2-7. The length of the CDR3 is 15 residues. Germline V gene lookup returns CDR1 DFQATT and CDR2 SNEGSKA (reference sequence). The CDR3 reads CSARWGPQTTYEQYF. DNA for the CDR3: TGCAGTGCTAGATGGGGTCCCCAAACCACCTACGAGCAGTACTTC.

The rearrangement links TRBV10-3 to TRBJ1-4; no definite D call. V lost 3 bases to trimming and J lost 3 bases, with 8 bases between them. From germline, CDR1 is ENHRY and CDR2 SYGVKD. The CDR3 is 14 residues long. The CDR3 sequence: CAISDNKSNEKLFF. For the CDR3, the DNA is TGTGCCATCAGTGATAACAAATCTAATGAAAAACTGTTTTTT.

V usage is TRBV6-4 and J usage is TRBJ2-5, with a tentative D call TRBD2 (5 bases). This CDR3 region has 18 residues. V dropped 9 bases and J dropped 1 base, with 27 bases sitting between them. The germline CDR1 and CDR2 sequences are MRHNA and SNTAGT. The CDR3 sequence is CARCRGFRVRYPQETQYF. DNA for the CDR3: TGTGCCAGGTGCCGGGGTTTTCGAGTGAGATATCCCCAAGAGACCCAGTACTTC.

The gene calls are TRBV4-3 and TRBJ2-3; D possibly matches TRBD1 or TRBD2 (7 bases each). Germline CDR1 LGHNA, CDR2 YSLEER. Trimming took off 5 bases at V and 4 bases at J, with 16 bases between the two ends. The CDR3 has 15 amino acids. The CDR3 DNA follows: TGCGCCAGCAGCTTATCAGGGGGGGTCTCAGATACGCAGTATTTT. Encoded protein: CASSLSGGVSDTQYF.

This sequence joins TRBV3-1 and TRBJ2-2, with D hard to call. Germline V gene data show CDR1 as LGHDT and CDR2 as YNNKEL (reference sequence). The CDR3 extends over 13 amino acids. V was trimmed by 1 base and J by 9 bases, leaving 9 bases between them. In DNA form, the CDR3 reads TGTGCCAGCAGCCAAGGATTTAGGTGGGAGCTGTTTTTT. Translation gives CASSQGFRWELFF.

The V call is TRBV7-3, the J call TRBJ1-1, with D possibly TRBD1 on 5 matching bases. V gave up 7 bases and J gave up 6 bases, with 15 bases separating them. The CDR3 is made up of 13 amino acids. CDR1 SGHTA and CDR2 FQGTGA come from the germline V gene. The CDR3 region is CASKGTLEAEAFF. In DNA form, the CDR3 reads TGTGCCAGCAAAGGGACGCTTGAGGCTGAAGCTTTCTTT.

CDR3 sequence reads: CASSLPQGKLFF. CDR3 coding DNA: TGTGCCAGCAGCCTCCCGCAGGGAAAACTGTTTTTT. The chain combines TRBV28 with TRBJ1-4; possible D gene TRBD1, 5 bases. Germline V gives CDR1 MDHEN, CDR2 SYDVKM. Trimming removed 6 bases at V and 10 bases at J, with 12 bases between. The CDR3 length is 12 residues.

The chain has TRBV10-3 and TRBJ1-2; D may be TRBD1 (5 bases). Germline assignment: CDR1 ENHRY and CDR2 SYGVKD. The CDR3 contains 12 residues. V was cut by 6 bases and J by 2 bases, with 7 bases left in between. CDR3 DNA: TGTGCCATCAGGGGACCAAACTATGGCTACACCTTC. Its translation: CAIRGPNYGYTF.